Listed here are 11 T cell receptor beta chains from one sample, sequenced in a study of blood T cells in healthy people across ages. Through a sample-barcoded 5' primer and a J-beta primer mix, a second PCR was run for about 7 to 12 cycles. MiXCR was run by TCRdb on the 5' RACE reads, yielding one entry per CDR3 protein. The data show about 720,000 distinct CDR3 sequences, about 20% seen once. The sequenced sample was blood. The receptor set was obtained from a man in his 70s in good health.

The chain links TRBV7-9 to TRBJ2-2; either TRBD1 or TRBD2 may fit D (6 bases each). Trimming took off 3 bases at V and 4 bases at J, with 9 bases between the two ends. Germline V gene data show CDR1 as SEHNR and CDR2 as FQNEAQ (reference sequence). This CDR3 has 14 amino acids. The CDR3 sequence is CASSLGGRTGELFF. In DNA, the CDR3 is TGTGCCAGCAGCTTGGGGGGCCGCACCGGGGAGCTGTTTTTT. The full variable domain, its missing parts supplied by reference TRBV7-9 and TRBJ2-2, is DTGVSQNPRHKITKRGQNVTFRCDPISEHNRLYWYRQTLGQGPEFLTYFQNEAQLEKSRLLSDRFSAERPKGSFSTLEIQRTEQGDSAMYLCASSLGGRTGELFFGEGSRLTVL.

This clonotype was seen a handful of times. The V gene is TRBV9, the J gene TRBJ2-1; 7 bases line up with TRBD2. Trimming at V came to 0 bases and at J to 5 bases, leaving 2 bases not matched to a gene. CDR1 and CDR2 (germline): SGDLS, YYNGEE. The CDR3 spans 14 residues. The CDR3 DNA follows: TGTGCCAGCAGCGTAGCGGGAGGCAACAATGAGCAGTTCTTC. Residues: CASSVAGGNNEQFF.

For the CDR3, the DNA is TGCGCCAGTTCGGACCCATCTTCGACGGAGACCCAGTACTTC. Residues: CASSDPSSTETQYF. The chain employs TRBV5-1 and TRBJ2-5; D is ambiguous. Trimming took 8 bases from V and 5 from J, leaving 19 bases between them. This CDR3 is 14 amino acids long. In germline, CDR1 is SGHRS, CDR2 YFSETQ.

This clonotype appeared a few times. The chain joins TRBV4-2 to TRBJ1-4, with 7 bases matching TRBD1. This CDR3 contains 16 residues. V was clipped by 0 bases and J by 7 bases; unmatched bases: 8. Germline V gene data show CDR1 as LGHNA and CDR2 as YNFKEQ. CDR3 in DNA: TGTGCCAGCAGCCAAGATCGGGCAGGGGGGGGTGAAAAACTGTTTTTT. Residues: CASSQDRAGGGEKLFF.

The sample holds a few counts of this clonotype. This sequence joins TRBV20-1 and TRBJ1-5; D not certain. This CDR3 is built from 14 residues. V lost 1 base and J 1 base, leaving 8 bases between the germline ends. From germline, CDR1 is DFQATT and CDR2 SNEGSKA (reference sequence). CDR3 sequence reads: CSARGGRSNQPQHF. CDR3 in DNA: TGCAGTGCTAGAGGAGGGCGCAGCAATCAGCCCCAGCATTTT.

This clonotype was counted between two and nine times. The rearrangement uses TRBV12-3 or TRBV12-4 and TRBJ2-1; no reliable D call. The CDR3 spans 14 residues. V was clipped by 6 bases and J by 2 bases, with 11 bases between them. CDR3 sequence: CASSPNRAYNEQFF. The CDR3 coding sequence is TGTGCCAGCAGCCCCAACCGGGCCTACAATGAGCAGTTCTTC.

The chain carries TRBV2 and TRBJ2-1; D is unclear. This CDR3 is 13 amino acids long. In germline, CDR1 is SNHLY, CDR2 FYNNEI. Trimming pared 5 bases from V and 12 bases from J, leaving 17 bases between. CDR3 coding DNA: TGTGCCAGCAGTCCCAGGACCAACGAAAGGCAGTTCTTC. Translated: CASSPRTNERQFF.

This chain joins TRBV10-3 and TRBJ2-2; D possibly corresponds to TRBD2 (6 bases). Deletions cut 6 bases from V and 4 bases from J, with 12 bases between. There are 14 residues in the CDR3. From germline, CDR1 is ENHRY and CDR2 SYGVKD. This CDR3 reads CAISRDLFTGELFF. The CDR3 coding sequence is TGTGCCATCAGCCGGGACTTATTCACCGGGGAGCTGTTTTTT.

This clonotype was counted between two and nine times. This chain connects TRBV7-9 to TRBJ2-2; maybe TRBD1 (6 bases). Trimming left V 3 bases short and J 5 bases short, with 13 bases between. Looked up from germline, CDR1 is SEHNR and CDR2 is FQNEAQ (reference sequence). This CDR3 has 15 amino acids. As DNA, the CDR3 is TGTGCCAGCAGCTTCCCGACAGGCACAACCGGGGAGCTGTTTTTT. Its protein product is CASSFPTGTTGELFF. Drawing the rest from reference TRBV7-9 and TRBJ2-2, the complete variable domain is DTGVSQNPRHKITKRGQNVTFRCDPISEHNRLYWYRQTLGQGPEFLTYFQNEAQLEKSRLLSDRFSAERPKGSFSTLEIQRTEQGDSAMYLCASSFPTGTTGELFFGEGSRLTVL.

The chain links TRBV20-1 to TRBJ2-4, with 7 bases aligning to TRBD2. V lost 6 bases to trimming and J lost 1 base; unmatched junction nucleotides: 6. CDR3 length equals 14 residues. In germline, CDR1 is DFQATT, CDR2 SNEGSKA (reference sequence). This chain's CDR3 is CSAWEGIAKNIQYF. CDR3 nucleotide sequence: TGCAGTGCGTGGGAGGGTATTGCCAAAAACATTCAGTACTTC.

This chain joins TRBV4-1 and TRBJ2-3; 12 bases match TRBD2. Unmatched junction bases numbered 5, after V lost 0 bases and J lost 10 bases. The CDR3 totals 15 residues. The germline V gene encodes CDR1 MGHRA and CDR2 YSYEKL. Written as DNA, the CDR3 is TGCGCCAGCAGCCAAGAACTAGCGGGGGGTCCCGCGCAGTATTTT. It is translated as CASSQELAGGPAQYF.